Sequencing of this TCR beta chain was carried out in a study of CD8 T cells in ankylosing spondylitis. This CDR3 spans 12 amino acids. Germline V CDR1 and CDR2: SGHAT, FQNNGV. Trimming took 5 bases from V and 4 from J, leaving 8 bases between them. Each CDR3 protein gets one entry after TCRdb re-called the 5' RACE reads with MiXCR. Of under 450,000 distinct CDR3 sequences in the sample, 20% were seen once. The chain joins TRBV11-2 to TRBJ1-1; D is ambiguous. The receptor comes from a male donor with ankylosing spondylitis or in good health (not recorded which). Sequenced: blood, either unsorted or a sorted T cell fraction (not recorded which). The CDR3 sequence is CASSGPSTEAFF. The CDR3 DNA follows: TGTGCCAGCAGCGGGCCGAGCACTGAAGCTTTCTTT.